Below, 17 T cell receptor beta chains from the same sample are listed, as sequenced in a study of shared clonotypes between healthy human individuals. Produced via immunoSEQ multiplex PCR; TCRdb's table is partial and in-frame only. This sample has about 980,000 clones, with about 80% found just once. Sequenced: memory CD4+ T cells sorted from blood. Subset of the sample: CD45RA-negative fraction. The origin of the receptors is a man younger than 30 in good health.

This sequence joins TRBV18 and TRBJ1-1, with unresolved D. Per germline, CDR1 KGHSH and CDR2 LQKENI. This CDR3 is built from 13 residues. Between the trimmed V and J ends, which lost 4 bases and 3 bases, there was a span of 9 bases. CDR3 nucleotides: TGTGCCAGCTCACTAACTCAGGACACTGAAGCTTTCTTT. This encodes CASSLTQDTEAFF.

This chain links TRBV6-6 with TRBJ1-1; D is ambiguous. The germline V gene encodes CDR1 MNHNY and CDR2 SVGAGI (reference sequence). Deletions cut 8 bases from V and 0 bases from J, with 10 bases between. The CDR3 runs to 13 residues. CDR3 sequence (DNA): TGTGCCAGCGCCTCCGGACTGAACACTGAAGCTTTCTTT. Protein: CASASGLNTEAFF.

As to this clone: Other DNA variants within this sample encode the same CDR3. This chain links TRBV5-1 with TRBJ1-5; D is ambiguous. The V gene's germline CDR1 is SGHRS and CDR2 YFSETQ. V lost 0 bases, J lost 5 bases, and 6 bases lay in between. The CDR3 is 13 residues long. The CDR3: CASSLDPDQPQHF. The CDR3 coding sequence is TGCGCCAGCAGCTTGGACCCGGATCAGCCCCAGCATTTT.

In its sample, this clone was seen many times. The rearrangement links TRBV19 to TRBJ2-7; 12 bases align to TRBD2. The germline CDR1 and CDR2 sequences are LNHDA and SQIVND (reference sequence). The V gene end was trimmed by 5 bases and the J gene end by 4 bases; junction bases not matched to a gene: 6. The CDR3 totals 15 residues. CDR3 in DNA: TGTGCCAGTAGTGTCCTAGCGGGGGGGAAGTACGAGCAGTACTTC. Translation gives CASSVLAGGKYEQYF.

The chain employs TRBV5-1 and TRBJ2-1; 9 positions match TRBD1. CDR3 length: 15 amino acids. After removal of 4 bases from V and 10 bases from J, the junction contained 12 bases not matched to a gene. The V gene's germline CDR1 is SGHRS and CDR2 YFSETQ. The CDR3 is CASSAAPGQGGEQFF. The CDR3 nucleotides are TGCGCCAGCAGCGCAGCCCCGGGACAGGGAGGGGAGCAGTTCTTC.

The chain links TRBV11-2 to TRBJ2-3; D could derive from TRBD1 or TRBD2 (5 bases each). The germline V and J ends were trimmed by 5 bases and 0 bases, with 15 bases remaining between them. The CDR3 covers 16 residues. Per germline, CDR1 SGHAT and CDR2 FQNNGV. The CDR3 reads CASSPTGTPSTDTQYF. The CDR3 DNA reads TGTGCCAGCAGCCCGACCGGGACCCCTAGCACAGATACGCAGTATTTT. Supplemented by reference TRBV11-2 and TRBJ2-3, the full variable domain reads EAGVAQSPRYKIIEKRQSVAFWCNPISGHATLYWYQQILGQGPKLLIQFQNNGVVDDSQLPKDRFSAERLKGVDSTLKIQPAKLEDSAVYLCASSPTGTPSTDTQYFGPGTRLTVL.

The chain recombines TRBV7-2 with TRBJ2-3; 9 positions agree with TRBD2. Per the germline V gene, CDR1 is SGHTA and CDR2 is FQGNSA. J was trimmed by 0 bases and V by 3 bases; bases with no gene match: 1. The CDR3 covers 15 residues. Here the CDR3 reads CASSFTSGSTDTQYF. The CDR3 DNA is TGTGCCAGCAGCTTTACTAGCGGGAGCACAGATACGCAGTATTTT. The full variable domain, with the rest looked up from reference TRBV7-2 and TRBJ2-3, is GAGVSQSPSNKVTEKGKDVELRCDPISGHTALYWYRQSLGQGLEFLIYFQGNSAPDKSGLPSDRFSAERTGGSVSTLTIQRTQQEDSAVYLCASSFTSGSTDTQYFGPGTRLTVL.

The chain employs TRBV18 and TRBJ1-6, with no clear D. The CDR3 spans 14 residues. Trimming took 2 bases from V and 10 from J, leaving 12 bases between them. In germline, CDR1 is KGHSH, CDR2 LQKENI. The CDR3 reads CASSPGSFESPLHF. Written as DNA, the CDR3 is TGTGCCAGCTCACCAGGTTCGTTTGAATCACCCCTCCACTTT.

The J gene is TRBJ1-6, the V gene TRBV6-1; D is uncertain. The CDR3 runs 17 residues. The germline V and J ends were trimmed by 0 bases and 0 bases, with 9 bases remaining between them. Germline V gene lookup returns CDR1 MNHNS and CDR2 SASEGT. CDR3 sequence (DNA): TGTGCCAGCAGTGAAGCCCCGACAAGCTCCTATAATTCACCCCTCCACTTT. As protein: CASSEAPTSSYNSPLHF.

The chain has TRBV5-1 and TRBJ2-2, with a weak D call TRBD2 (6 bases). Trimming took 4 bases from V and 3 from J, leaving 13 bases between them. The V gene's germline CDR1 is SGHRS and CDR2 YFSETQ. The CDR3 consists of 15 residues. For the CDR3, the DNA is TGCGCCAGCAGCCCGGGACTCGGGGACACCGGGGAGCTGTTTTTT. Translating gives CASSPGLGDTGELFF.

J is TRBJ1-4 and V is TRBV9; D gene ambiguous. From germline, CDR1 is SGDLS and CDR2 YYNGEE. The V end was cut by 3 bases, the J end by 5 bases, with 11 bases between. This CDR3 contains 14 residues. This CDR3 is CASSGGRLNEKLFF. The CDR3 nucleotides are TGTGCCAGCAGCGGAGGACGGTTAAATGAAAAACTGTTTTTT.

This clone was detected once. The sample carries other DNA sequences with the same CDR3. This chain links TRBV5-1 with TRBJ1-2, with D unresolved. Deletions cut 0 bases from V and 0 bases from J, with 9 bases between. Germline V gene data show CDR1 as SGHRS and CDR2 as YFSETQ. CDR3 length: 15 residues. DNA of the CDR3: TGCGCCAGCAGCTTGGATGGACGCCCTAACTATGGCTACACCTTC. Encoded protein: CASSLDGRPNYGYTF. Full variable domain (outside the CDR3, taken from reference TRBV5-1 and TRBJ1-2): KAGVTQTPRYLIKTRGQQVTLSCSPISGHRSVSWYQQTPGQGLQFLFEYFSETQRNKGNFPGRFSGRQFSNSRSEMNVSTLELGDSALYLCASSLDGRPNYGYTFGSGTRLTVV.

This clone was found once. This may be a read error: a much more frequent sequence differs by one nucleotide. Within the sample, other DNA sequences also encode this same CDR3. This sequence joins TRBV7-2 and TRBJ1-2, with D unclear. The CDR3 has 13 amino acids. Trimming removed 2 bases at V and 0 bases at J, with 4 bases between. From germline, CDR1 is SGHTA and CDR2 FQGNSA. For the CDR3, the DNA is TGTGCCAGCAGCTTACAGGCTAACTATGGCTACACCTTC. It codes for CASSLQANYGYTF.

The genes are TRBV6-1 and TRBJ2-5; TRBD1 is a possible D gene (5 bases). This CDR3 spans 13 amino acids. The germline CDR1 and CDR2 sequences are MNHNS and SASEGT. With 4 bases removed from V and 4 bases from J, the gap between germline ends came to 10 bases. CDR3: CASSATRVETQYF. CDR3 in DNA: TGTGCCAGCAGTGCAACCAGGGTAGAGACCCAGTACTTC.

V is TRBV6-1 and J is TRBJ1-2, with unresolved D. CDR1 and CDR2 (germline): MNHNS, SASEGT. V was trimmed by 2 bases and J by 8 bases, leaving 9 bases between them. The CDR3 consists of 12 residues. The DNA of the CDR3 is TGTGCCAGCAGTGAATCCGGGTGGGGCTACACCTTC. This gives the protein CASSESGWGYTF.

This sequence joins TRBV5-1 and TRBJ2-5; D ambiguous. CDR3 length: 14 residues. Germline lookup yields CDR1 SGHRS and CDR2 YFSETQ. V shed 4 bases and J shed 1 base, with 11 bases lying between them. CDR3 protein: CASSTPEVQETQYF. The CDR3 DNA sequence: TGCGCCAGCAGCACCCCGGAAGTCCAAGAGACCCAGTACTTC. Together with reference TRBV5-1 and TRBJ2-5, the CDR3 gives the full variable domain: KAGVTQTPRYLIKTRGQQVTLSCSPISGHRSVSWYQQTPGQGLQFLFEYFSETQRNKGNFPGRFSGRQFSNSRSEMNVSTLELGDSALYLCASSTPEVQETQYFGPGTRLLVL.

The chain uses TRBV27 and TRBJ1-6, with TRBD1 as a possible D gene (5 bases). The CDR3 sequence is 17 residues long. Germline loops: CDR1 MNHEY, CDR2 SMNVEV (reference sequence). V lost 4 bases, J lost 9 bases, and 22 bases lay in between. The CDR3 bases are TGTGCCAGCAGTTACGGGGGGAGGGTACGTCCTAGTTCACCCCTCCACTTT. Translating it yields CASSYGGRVRPSSPLHF.